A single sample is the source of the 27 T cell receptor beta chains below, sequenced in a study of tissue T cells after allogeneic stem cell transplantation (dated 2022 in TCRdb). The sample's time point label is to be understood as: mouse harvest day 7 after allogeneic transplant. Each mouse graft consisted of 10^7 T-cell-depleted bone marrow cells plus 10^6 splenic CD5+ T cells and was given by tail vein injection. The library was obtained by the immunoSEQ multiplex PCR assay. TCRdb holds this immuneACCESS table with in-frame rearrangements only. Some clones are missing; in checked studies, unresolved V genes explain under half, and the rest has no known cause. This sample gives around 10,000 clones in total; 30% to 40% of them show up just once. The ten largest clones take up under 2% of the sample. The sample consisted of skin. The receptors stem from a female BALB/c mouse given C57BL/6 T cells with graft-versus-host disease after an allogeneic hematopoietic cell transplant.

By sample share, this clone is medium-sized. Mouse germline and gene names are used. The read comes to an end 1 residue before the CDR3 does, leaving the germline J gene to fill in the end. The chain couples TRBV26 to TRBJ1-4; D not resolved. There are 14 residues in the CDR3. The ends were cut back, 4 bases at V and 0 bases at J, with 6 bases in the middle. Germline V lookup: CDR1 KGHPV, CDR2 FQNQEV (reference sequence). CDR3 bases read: TGTGCCAGCAGTCGGGAAATTTCCAACGAAAGATTATTT. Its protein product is CASSREISNERLF. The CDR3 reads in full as CASSREISNERLFF.

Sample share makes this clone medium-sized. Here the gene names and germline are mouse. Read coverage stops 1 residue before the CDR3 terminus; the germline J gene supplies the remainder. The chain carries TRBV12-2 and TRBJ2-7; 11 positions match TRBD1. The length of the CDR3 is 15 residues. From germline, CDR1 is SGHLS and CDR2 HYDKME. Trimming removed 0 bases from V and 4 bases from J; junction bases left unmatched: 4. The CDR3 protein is CASSLEGQGGYEQYF. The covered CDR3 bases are TGTGCCAGCTCTCTCGAGGGACAGGGGGGTTATGAACAGTAC.

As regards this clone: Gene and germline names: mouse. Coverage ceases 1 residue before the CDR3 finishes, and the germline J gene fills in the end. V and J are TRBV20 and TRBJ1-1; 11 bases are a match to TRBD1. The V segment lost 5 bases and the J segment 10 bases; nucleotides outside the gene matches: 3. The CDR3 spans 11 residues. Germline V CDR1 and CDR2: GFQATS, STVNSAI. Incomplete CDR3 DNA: TGTGGTGCTGGACAGGGGGCACGAGTCTTC. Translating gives CGAGQGARVF. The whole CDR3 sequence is CGAGQGARVFF.

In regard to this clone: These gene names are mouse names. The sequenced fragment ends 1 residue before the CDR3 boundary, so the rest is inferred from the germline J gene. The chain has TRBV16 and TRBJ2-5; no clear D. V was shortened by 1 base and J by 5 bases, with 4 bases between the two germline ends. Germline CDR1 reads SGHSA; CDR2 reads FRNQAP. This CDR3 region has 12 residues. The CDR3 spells CASSLGRDTQYF. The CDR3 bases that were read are TGTGCAAGCAGCTTAGGGAGAGACACCCAGTAC.

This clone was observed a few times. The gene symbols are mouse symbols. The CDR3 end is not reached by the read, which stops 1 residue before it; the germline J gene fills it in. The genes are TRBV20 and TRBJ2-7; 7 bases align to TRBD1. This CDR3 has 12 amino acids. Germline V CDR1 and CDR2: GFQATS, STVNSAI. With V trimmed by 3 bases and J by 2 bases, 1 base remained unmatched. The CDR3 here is CGARQGPYEQYF. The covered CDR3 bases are TGTGGTGCTAGACAGGGGCCCTATGAACAGTAC.

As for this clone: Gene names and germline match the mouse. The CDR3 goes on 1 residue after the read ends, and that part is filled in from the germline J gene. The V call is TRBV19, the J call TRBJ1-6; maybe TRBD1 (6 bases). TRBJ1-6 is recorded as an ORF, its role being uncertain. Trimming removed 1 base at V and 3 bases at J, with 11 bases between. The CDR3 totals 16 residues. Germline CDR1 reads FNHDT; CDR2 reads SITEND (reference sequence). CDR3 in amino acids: CASSIRAGVYNSPLYF. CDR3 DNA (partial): TGTGCCAGCAGTATAAGGGCAGGGGTCTATAATTCGCCCCTCTAC.

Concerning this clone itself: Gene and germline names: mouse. The part of the CDR3 DNA that was read is TGCTCCAGCAGTCAATCGGGGGGACAAAACACCTTGTAC. Translating it yields CSSSQSGGQNTLY. The full CDR3 is CSSSQSGGQNTLYF. This chain joins TRBV23 and TRBJ2-4; TRBD2 is the table's D call and was not checked against the DNA. The CDR3 end lies 1 residue beyond the end of the read and is filled in from the germline J gene. Germline V lookup: CDR1 KGHTA, CDR2 FQNQQP. The CDR3 consists of 14 residues. The variable domain in full, with the rest retrieved from reference TRBV23 and TRBJ2-4, is DAAVTQKPRYLIKMKGQEAEMKCIPEKGHTAVFWYQQKQSKELKFLIYFQNQQPLDQIDMVKERFSAVCPSSSLCSLGIRTCEAEDSALYLCSSSQSGGQNTLYFGAGTRLSVL.

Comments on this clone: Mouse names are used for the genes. CDR3 residues: CASSGDRGRSPLYF. CDR3 DNA, as far as it was read: TGTGCCAGCAGTGGGGACAGGGGGCGTTCGCCCCTCTAC. The chain couples TRBV13-3 to TRBJ1-6; 12 nucleotides agree with TRBD1. Sequencing ends 1 residue short of the CDR3 end; the germline J gene provides the rest. TRBJ1-6 belongs to the ORF category, with a function that is uncertain. The V gene's germline CDR1 is NNHDY and CDR2 SYVADS. This CDR3 contains 14 residues. After removal of 3 bases from V and 9 bases from J, the junction contained 1 base not matched to a gene.

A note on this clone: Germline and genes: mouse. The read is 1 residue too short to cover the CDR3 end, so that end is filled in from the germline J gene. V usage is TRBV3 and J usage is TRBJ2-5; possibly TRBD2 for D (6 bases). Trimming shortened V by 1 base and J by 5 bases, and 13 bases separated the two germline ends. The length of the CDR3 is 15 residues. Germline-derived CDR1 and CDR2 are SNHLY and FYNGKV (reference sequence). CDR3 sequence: CASSLGWGLGDTQYF. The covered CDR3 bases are TGTGCCAGCAGCTTAGGCTGGGGCCTAGGAGACACCCAGTAC.

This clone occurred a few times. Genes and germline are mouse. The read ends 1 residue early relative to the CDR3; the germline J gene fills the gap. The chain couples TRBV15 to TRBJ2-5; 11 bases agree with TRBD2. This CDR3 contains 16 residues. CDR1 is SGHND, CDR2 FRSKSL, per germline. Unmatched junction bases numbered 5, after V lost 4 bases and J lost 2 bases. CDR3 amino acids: CASSSGLGGLQDTQYF. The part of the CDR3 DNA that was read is TGTGCCAGCAGTTCTGGACTGGGGGGCCTCCAAGACACCCAGTAC.

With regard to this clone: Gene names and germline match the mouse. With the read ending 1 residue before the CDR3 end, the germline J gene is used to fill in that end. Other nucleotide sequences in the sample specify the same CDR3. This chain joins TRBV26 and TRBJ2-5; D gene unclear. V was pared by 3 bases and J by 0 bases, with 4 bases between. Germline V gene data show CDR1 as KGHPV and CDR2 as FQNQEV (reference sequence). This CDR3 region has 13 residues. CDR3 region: CASSLGNQDTQYF. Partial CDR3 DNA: TGTGCCAGCAGTCTAGGGAACCAAGACACCCAGTAC.

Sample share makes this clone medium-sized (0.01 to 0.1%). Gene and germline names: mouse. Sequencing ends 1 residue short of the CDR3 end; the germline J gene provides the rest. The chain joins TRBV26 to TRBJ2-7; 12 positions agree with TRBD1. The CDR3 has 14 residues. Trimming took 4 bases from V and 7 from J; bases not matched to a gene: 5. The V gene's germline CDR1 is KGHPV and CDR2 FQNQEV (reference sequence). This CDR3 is CASSPRDRGLEQYF. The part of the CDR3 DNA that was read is TGTGCCAGCAGTCCCCGGGACAGGGGGCTCGAACAGTAC.

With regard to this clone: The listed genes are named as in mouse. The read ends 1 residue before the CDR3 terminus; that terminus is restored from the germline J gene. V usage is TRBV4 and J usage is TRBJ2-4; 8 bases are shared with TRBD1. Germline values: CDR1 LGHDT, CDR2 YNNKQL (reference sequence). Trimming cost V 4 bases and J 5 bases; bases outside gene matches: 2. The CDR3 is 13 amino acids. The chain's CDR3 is CASSWTGRNTLYF. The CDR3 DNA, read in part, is TGTGCCAGCAGCTGGACAGGGCGAAACACCTTGTAC.

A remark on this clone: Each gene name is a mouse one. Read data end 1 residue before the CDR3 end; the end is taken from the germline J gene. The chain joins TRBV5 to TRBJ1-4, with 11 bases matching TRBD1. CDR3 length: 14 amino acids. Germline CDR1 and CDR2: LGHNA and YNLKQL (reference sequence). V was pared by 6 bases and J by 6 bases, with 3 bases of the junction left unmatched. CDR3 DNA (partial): TGTGCCAGCAGTCGGGACAGGGGGGACGAAAGATTATTT. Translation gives CASSRDRGDERLF. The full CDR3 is CASSRDRGDERLFF.

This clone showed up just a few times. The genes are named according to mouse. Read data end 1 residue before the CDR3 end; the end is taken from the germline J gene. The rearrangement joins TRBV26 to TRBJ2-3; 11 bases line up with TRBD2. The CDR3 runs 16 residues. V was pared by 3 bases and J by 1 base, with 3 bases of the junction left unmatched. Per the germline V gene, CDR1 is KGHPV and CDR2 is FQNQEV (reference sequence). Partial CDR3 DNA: TGTGCCAGCAGTCTTCACTGGGGGGGCCGTGCAGAAACGCTGTAT. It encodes CASSLHWGGRAETLY. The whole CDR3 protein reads CASSLHWGGRAETLYF. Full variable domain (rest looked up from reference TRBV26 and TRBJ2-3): NSKVIQTPRYLVKGQGQKAKMRCIPEKGHPVVFWYQQNKNNEFKFLINFQNQEVLQQIDMTEKRFSAECPSNSPCSLEIQSSEAGDSALYLCASSLHWGGRAETLYFGSGTRLTVL.

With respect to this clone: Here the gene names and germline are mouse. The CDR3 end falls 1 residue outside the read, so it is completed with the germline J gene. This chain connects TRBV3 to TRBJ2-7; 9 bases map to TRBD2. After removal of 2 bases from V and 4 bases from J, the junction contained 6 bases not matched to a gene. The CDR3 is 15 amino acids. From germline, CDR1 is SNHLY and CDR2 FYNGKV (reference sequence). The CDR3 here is CASSLRLGGVYEQYF. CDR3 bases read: TGTGCCAGCAGCTTACGGCTGGGGGGGGTGTATGAACAGTAC.

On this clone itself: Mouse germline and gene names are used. The CDR3 reads CASRRTGGNTEVFF. CDR3 DNA (partial): TGTGCCAGCAGGCGGACAGGGGGGAACACAGAAGTCTTC. V gene TRBV26 combines with J gene TRBJ1-1; TRBD1 agrees at 10 bases. Read sequence stops 1 residue before the CDR3 end, and the germline J gene provides the missing end. The CDR3 spans 14 residues. Germline values: CDR1 KGHPV, CDR2 FQNQEV (reference sequence). V lost 6 bases and J lost 1; bases outside the gene matches: 2.

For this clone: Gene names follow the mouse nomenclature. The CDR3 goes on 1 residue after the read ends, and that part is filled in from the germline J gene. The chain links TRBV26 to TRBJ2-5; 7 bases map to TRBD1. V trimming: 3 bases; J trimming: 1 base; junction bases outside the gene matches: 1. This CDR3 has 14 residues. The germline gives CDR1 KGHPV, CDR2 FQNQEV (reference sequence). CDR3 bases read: TGTGCCAGCAGTCTACAGGGGTACCAAGACACCCAGTAC. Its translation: CASSLQGYQDTQY. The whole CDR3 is CASSLQGYQDTQYF.

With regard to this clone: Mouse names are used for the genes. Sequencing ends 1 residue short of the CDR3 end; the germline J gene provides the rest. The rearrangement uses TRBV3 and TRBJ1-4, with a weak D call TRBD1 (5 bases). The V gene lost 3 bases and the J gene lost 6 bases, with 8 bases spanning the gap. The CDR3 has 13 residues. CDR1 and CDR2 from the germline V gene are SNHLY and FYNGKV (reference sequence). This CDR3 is CASSFFRDERLFF. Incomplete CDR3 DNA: TGTGCCAGCAGCTTTTTCAGGGACGAAAGATTATTT.

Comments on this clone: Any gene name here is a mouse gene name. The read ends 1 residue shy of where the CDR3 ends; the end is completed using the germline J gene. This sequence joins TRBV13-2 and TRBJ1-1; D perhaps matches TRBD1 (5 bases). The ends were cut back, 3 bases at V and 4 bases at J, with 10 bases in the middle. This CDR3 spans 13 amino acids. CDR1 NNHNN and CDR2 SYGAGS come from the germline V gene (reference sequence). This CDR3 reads CASGGRGSTEVFF. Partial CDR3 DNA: TGTGCCAGCGGTGGGAGGGGAAGCACAGAAGTCTTC.

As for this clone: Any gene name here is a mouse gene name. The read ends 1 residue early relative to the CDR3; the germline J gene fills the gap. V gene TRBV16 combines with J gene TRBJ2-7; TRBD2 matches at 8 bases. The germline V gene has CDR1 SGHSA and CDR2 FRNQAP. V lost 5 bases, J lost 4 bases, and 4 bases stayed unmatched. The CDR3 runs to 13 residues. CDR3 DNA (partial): TGTGCAAGCAGCATTGGGGGGGAATATGAACAGTAC. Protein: CASSIGGEYEQY. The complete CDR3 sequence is CASSIGGEYEQYF.

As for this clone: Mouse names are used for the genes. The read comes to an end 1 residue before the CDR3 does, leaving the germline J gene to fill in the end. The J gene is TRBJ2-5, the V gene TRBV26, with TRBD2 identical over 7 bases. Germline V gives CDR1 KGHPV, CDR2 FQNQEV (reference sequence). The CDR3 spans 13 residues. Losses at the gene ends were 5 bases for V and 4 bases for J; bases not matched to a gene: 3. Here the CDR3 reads CASSFTGEDTQYF. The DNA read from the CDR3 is TGTGCCAGCAGTTTTACTGGGGAAGACACCCAGTAC.

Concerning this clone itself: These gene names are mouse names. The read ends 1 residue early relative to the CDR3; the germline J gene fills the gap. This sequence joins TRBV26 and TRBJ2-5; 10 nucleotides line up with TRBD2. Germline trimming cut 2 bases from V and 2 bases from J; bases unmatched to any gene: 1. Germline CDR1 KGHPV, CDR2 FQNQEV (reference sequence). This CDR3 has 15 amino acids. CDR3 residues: CASSLGDWGQDTQYF. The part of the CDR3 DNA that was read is TGTGCCAGCAGTCTGGGGGACTGGGGCCAAGACACCCAGTAC.

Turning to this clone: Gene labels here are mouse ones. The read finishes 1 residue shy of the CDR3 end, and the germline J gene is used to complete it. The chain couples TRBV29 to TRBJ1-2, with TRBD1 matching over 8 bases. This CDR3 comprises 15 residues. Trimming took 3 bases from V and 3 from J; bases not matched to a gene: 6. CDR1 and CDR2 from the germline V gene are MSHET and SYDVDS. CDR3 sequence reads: CASSLKQGGDSDYTF. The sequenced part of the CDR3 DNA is TGTGCTAGCAGTTTGAAACAGGGGGGGGACTCCGACTACACC. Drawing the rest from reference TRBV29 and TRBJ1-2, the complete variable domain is DMKVTQMPRYLIKRMGENVLLECGQDMSHETMYWYRQDPGLGLQLIYISYDVDSNSEGDIPKGYRVSRKKREHFSLILDSAKTNQTSVYFCASSLKQGGDSDYTFGSGTRLLVI.

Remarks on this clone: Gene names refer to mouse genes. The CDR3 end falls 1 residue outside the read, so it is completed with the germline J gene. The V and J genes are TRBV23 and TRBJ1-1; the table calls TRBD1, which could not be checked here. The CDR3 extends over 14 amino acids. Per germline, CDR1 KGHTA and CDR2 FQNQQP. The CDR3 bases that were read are TGCTCCAGCAGTGCGGGACAGGGGAACACAGAAGTCTTC. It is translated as CSSSAGQGNTEVF. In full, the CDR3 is CSSSAGQGNTEVFF.

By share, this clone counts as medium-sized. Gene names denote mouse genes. The DNA read from the CDR3 is TGTGCCAGCAGCCCCGGCTATGCTGAGCAGTTC. Protein sequence: CASSPGYAEQF. The full CDR3 protein reads CASSPGYAEQFF. The chain has TRBV5 and TRBJ2-1; D is ambiguous. The DNA ends 1 residue before the CDR3 does, and the rest of the CDR3 is filled in from the germline J gene. The CDR3 has 12 amino acids. Germline V gives CDR1 LGHNA, CDR2 YNLKQL (reference sequence). The ends were cut back, 4 bases at V and 3 bases at J, with 4 bases in the middle.

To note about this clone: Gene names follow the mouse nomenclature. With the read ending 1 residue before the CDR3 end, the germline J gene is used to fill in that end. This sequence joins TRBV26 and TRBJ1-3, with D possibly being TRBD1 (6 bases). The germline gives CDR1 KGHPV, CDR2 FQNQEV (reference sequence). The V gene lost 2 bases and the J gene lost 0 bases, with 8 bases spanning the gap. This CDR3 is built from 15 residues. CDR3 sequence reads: CASSLGTNSGNTLYF. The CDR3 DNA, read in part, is TGTGCCAGCAGTCTGGGGACAAATTCTGGAAATACGCTCTAT.